A selection of T cell receptor beta chains follows, all from one sample in a study of T cells in Graves' hyperthyroidism and ophthalmopathy. Each CDR3 protein is one row after TCRdb ran MiXCR on the multiplex PCR reads. Of 75,000 to 100,000 distinct CDR3 sequences detected, roughly 49% appear once; the ten largest clones hold 27%. What was sequenced was blood. These receptors came from a woman in her 40s with Graves' hyperthyroidism. The CDR3 runs from the conserved cysteine through the conserved F or W. A D gene is named only where the DNA matches it firmly. Size tells how often a clone was seen (once, few, many) or the class of an expanded clone, and some rows leave it out.

J gene: TRBJ2-5
V gene: TRBV18
CDR3 length: 13
D gene: -
clone size: medium-sized
CDR3 protein: CASSPQDQETQYF
CDR3 DNA: TGTGCCAGCTCACCGCAAGATCAAGAGACCCAGTACTTC

J gene: TRBJ2-7
V gene: TRBV15
CDR3 length: 16
D gene: TRBD2
clone size: many
CDR3 protein: CATSRDRAGGQDEQYF
CDR3 DNA: TGTGCCACCAGCAGAGATCGTGCGGGAGGGCAAGACGAGCAGTACTTC

J gene: TRBJ1-4
V gene: TRBV20-1
CDR3 length: 15
D gene: TRBD1
clone size: many
CDR3 protein: CSARNRQGGSEKLFF
CDR3 DNA: TGCAGTGCTAGAAACAGACAGGGTGGTAGTGAAAAACTGTTTTTT

J gene: TRBJ2-5
V gene: TRBV20-1
CDR3 length: 14
D gene: TRBD2
clone size: many
CDR3 protein: CSARAGVTLETQYF
CDR3 DNA: TGCAGTGCTAGGGCGGGAGTGACGTTAGAGACCCAGTACTTC

J gene: TRBJ1-2
V gene: TRBV9
CDR3 length: 12
D gene: -
clone size: -
CDR3 protein: CASSRGLDGYTF
CDR3 DNA: TGTGCCAGCAGTCGGGGACTGGATGGCTACACCTTC

J gene: TRBJ1-2
V gene: TRBV5-4
CDR3 length: 14
D gene: TRBD1
clone size: -
CDR3 protein: CASTPTGAHYGYTF
CDR3 DNA: TGTGCCAGCACACCGACAGGGGCCCACTATGGCTACACCTTC

J gene: TRBJ2-7
V gene: TRBV7-2
CDR3 length: 16
D gene: TRBD2
clone size: -
CDR3 protein: CASGSPLADSSYEQYF
CDR3 DNA: TGTGCCAGCGGCTCCCCCCTAGCGGATAGCTCCTACGAGCAGTACTTC

J gene: TRBJ1-4
V gene: TRBV13
CDR3 length: 12
D gene: -
clone size: -
CDR3 protein: CASRGREEKLFF
CDR3 DNA: TGTGCCAGCCGAGGAAGGGAGGAAAAACTGTTTTTT

J gene: TRBJ1-4
V gene: TRBV13
CDR3 length: 12
D gene: -
clone size: -
CDR3 protein: CASSLRDEKLFF
CDR3 DNA: TGTGCCAGCAGCCTGCGGGATGAGAAACTGTTTTTT

J gene: TRBJ2-7
V gene: TRBV10-3
CDR3 length: 13
D gene: TRBD2
clone size: -
CDR3 protein: CAICKREGDEQYF
CDR3 DNA: TGTGCCATCTGCAAGCGGGAGGGGGACGAGCAGTACTTC

J gene: TRBJ1-2
V gene: TRBV29-1
CDR3 length: 11
D gene: -
clone size: few
CDR3 protein: CSVLAGDGYTF
CDR3 DNA: TGCAGCGTTCTGGCAGGGGATGGCTACACCTTC

J gene: TRBJ2-7
V gene: TRBV7-9
CDR3 length: 14
D gene: -
clone size: -
CDR3 protein: CASSLAQPDYEQYF
CDR3 DNA: TGTGCCAGCAGCTTAGCACAGCCCGACTACGAGCAGTACTTC

J gene: TRBJ2-5
V gene: TRBV7-2
CDR3 length: 14
D gene: -
clone size: many
CDR3 protein: CASSLVWGEETQYF
CDR3 DNA: TGTGCCAGCAGCTTAGTTTGGGGGGAAGAGACCCAGTACTTC

J gene: TRBJ2-7
V gene: TRBV7-9
CDR3 length: 14
D gene: -
clone size: -
CDR3 protein: CASSLAGRGGEQYF
CDR3 DNA: TGTGCCAGCAGCTTAGCAGGGCGCGGCGGCGAGCAGTACTTC

J gene: TRBJ2-7
V gene: TRBV10-3
CDR3 length: 11
D gene: -
clone size: -
CDR3 protein: CAISGNYEQYF
CDR3 DNA: TGTGCCATCAGTGGAAACTACGAGCAGTACTTC

J gene: TRBJ1-6
V gene: TRBV10-3
CDR3 length: 12
D gene: -
clone size: -
CDR3 protein: CASSGGESPLHF
CDR3 DNA: TGTGCCAGTTCCGGGGGAGAATCACCCCTCCACTTT

J gene: TRBJ2-5
V gene: TRBV15
CDR3 length: 17
D gene: TRBD2
clone size: many
CDR3 protein: CATSSPRLGLAARTQYF
CDR3 DNA: TGTGCCACCAGCAGTCCGCGACTTGGACTAGCGGCAAGGACCCAGTACTTC

J gene: TRBJ2-5
V gene: TRBV13
CDR3 length: 14
D gene: -
clone size: many
CDR3 protein: CASSLPGTGGTQYF
CDR3 DNA: TGTGCCAGCAGCCTACCCGGGACTGGGGGAACCCAGTACTTC

J gene: TRBJ2-5
V gene: TRBV7-6
CDR3 length: 12
D gene: -
clone size: -
CDR3 protein: CASSPTAKTQYF
CDR3 DNA: TGTGCCAGCAGCCCAACCGCAAAGACCCAGTACTTC

J gene: TRBJ2-7
V gene: TRBV12-3/TRBV12-4
CDR3 length: 12
D gene: -
clone size: -
CDR3 protein: CASSFPTGEQYF
CDR3 DNA: TGTGCCAGCAGTTTTCCGACGGGCGAGCAGTACTTC

J gene: TRBJ1-1
V gene: TRBV6-1
CDR3 length: 13
D gene: TRBD1
clone size: -
CDR3 protein: CASRQGRYTEAFF
CDR3 DNA: TGTGCCAGTAGACAGGGCAGATACACTGAAGCTTTCTTT

J gene: TRBJ1-5
V gene: TRBV19
CDR3 length: 15
D gene: TRBD1
clone size: once
CDR3 protein: CASSVGTGRGQPQHF
CDR3 DNA: TGTGCCAGTAGTGTCGGGACAGGGAGAGGTCAGCCCCAGCATTTT

J gene: TRBJ1-3
V gene: TRBV2
CDR3 length: 16
D gene: TRBD1
clone size: -
CDR3 protein: CASSEQGATGLNTIYF
CDR3 DNA: TGTGCCAGCAGTGAACAGGGGGCGACTGGCTTAAACACCATATATTTT

J gene: TRBJ2-7
V gene: TRBV25-1
CDR3 length: 15
D gene: TRBD1
clone size: -
CDR3 protein: CASSTGAQSSYEQYF
CDR3 DNA: TGTGCCAGCTCTACAGGGGCCCAAAGCTCCTACGAGCAGTACTTC

J gene: TRBJ2-3
V gene: TRBV7-2
CDR3 length: 16
D gene: -
clone size: many
CDR3 protein: CASSSLNGRGADTQYF
CDR3 DNA: TGTGCCAGCAGCTCCCTTAACGGGAGAGGGGCAGATACGCAGTATTTT

J gene: TRBJ2-7
V gene: TRBV20-1
CDR3 length: 14
D gene: TRBD2
clone size: -
CDR3 protein: CSAPASGSSYEQYF
CDR3 DNA: TGCAGTGCCCCTGCTAGCGGGAGCTCCTACGAGCAGTACTTC

J gene: TRBJ2-7
V gene: TRBV5-5
CDR3 length: 15
D gene: TRBD2
clone size: many
CDR3 protein: CASSLRLAGSYEQYF
CDR3 DNA: TGTGCCAGCAGCTTGCGACTAGCGGGTTCCTACGAGCAGTACTTC

J gene: TRBJ2-7
V gene: TRBV7-2
CDR3 length: 14
D gene: TRBD2
clone size: -
CDR3 protein: CASSAGGYEDEQYF
CDR3 DNA: TGTGCCAGCAGCGCCGGGGGGTACGAGGACGAGCAGTACTTC

J gene: TRBJ2-2
V gene: TRBV10-3
CDR3 length: 11
D gene: TRBD1
clone size: many
CDR3 protein: CAIQGAGELFF
CDR3 DNA: TGTGCCATCCAGGGGGCCGGGGAGCTGTTTTTT

J gene: TRBJ2-2
V gene: TRBV7-3
CDR3 length: 13
D gene: TRBD2
clone size: many
CDR3 protein: CASTIGGAGELFF
CDR3 DNA: TGTGCCAGCACTATCGGGGGGGCCGGGGAGCTGTTTTTT

J gene: TRBJ2-7
V gene: TRBV7-9
CDR3 length: 15
D gene: TRBD2
clone size: many
CDR3 protein: CASSQTSGSPYEQYF
CDR3 DNA: TGTGCCAGCAGCCAGACTAGCGGGAGTCCGTACGAGCAGTACTTC

J gene: TRBJ2-5
V gene: TRBV7-6
CDR3 length: 17
D gene: -
clone size: -
CDR3 protein: CASSLVGTLNGVETQYF
CDR3 DNA: TGTGCCAGCAGCTTAGTTGGGACACTTAACGGGGTAGAGACCCAGTACTTC

J gene: TRBJ1-1
V gene: TRBV29-1
CDR3 length: 13
D gene: -
clone size: -
CDR3 protein: CSVAQGSNTEAFF
CDR3 DNA: TGCAGCGTTGCACAGGGATCCAACACTGAAGCTTTCTTT

J gene: TRBJ1-2
V gene: TRBV2
CDR3 length: 12
D gene: TRBD1
clone size: -
CDR3 protein: CASSQQGNGYTF
CDR3 DNA: TGTGCCAGCAGCCAACAGGGGAATGGCTACACCTTC

J gene: TRBJ2-7
V gene: TRBV7-3
CDR3 length: 16
D gene: TRBD1
clone size: -
CDR3 protein: CASSLLSGQGAREQYF
CDR3 DNA: TGTGCCAGCAGCCTCCTCTCGGGACAGGGGGCTCGAGAGCAGTACTTC

J gene: TRBJ1-2
V gene: TRBV7-2
CDR3 length: 14
D gene: -
clone size: -
CDR3 protein: CASSSTGQHYGYTF
CDR3 DNA: TGTGCCAGCAGCTCCACAGGGCAGCACTATGGCTACACCTTC

J gene: TRBJ1-4
V gene: TRBV7-6
CDR3 length: 14
D gene: TRBD1
clone size: many
CDR3 protein: CASSLDRQGEKLFF
CDR3 DNA: TGTGCCAGCAGCCTGGACAGGCAGGGGGAAAAACTGTTTTTT

J gene: TRBJ1-5
V gene: TRBV13
CDR3 length: 15
D gene: -
clone size: -
CDR3 protein: CVSSLGPGGIGAQHF
CDR3 DNA: TGTGTCAGCAGCTTAGGCCCTGGTGGAATCGGAGCCCAGCATTTT

J gene: TRBJ2-7
V gene: TRBV29-1
CDR3 length: 15
D gene: TRBD1
clone size: many
CDR3 protein: CSVTGARNGPYEQYF
CDR3 DNA: TGCAGCGTGACAGGGGCTAGGAATGGCCCCTACGAGCAGTACTTC

J gene: TRBJ2-5
V gene: TRBV20-1
CDR3 length: 13
D gene: -
clone size: -
CDR3 protein: CSARGIARGTQYF
CDR3 DNA: TGCAGTGCTAGAGGCATAGCGAGAGGGACCCAGTACTTC

J gene: TRBJ1-2
V gene: TRBV2
CDR3 length: 15
D gene: TRBD1
clone size: many
CDR3 protein: CASSAPGTENYGYTF
CDR3 DNA: TGTGCCAGCAGTGCCCCCGGGACAGAGAACTATGGCTACACCTTC

J gene: TRBJ2-2
V gene: TRBV15
CDR3 length: 14
D gene: -
clone size: medium-sized
CDR3 protein: CATSRRSYTGELFF
CDR3 DNA: TGTGCCACCAGCAGACGCTCATACACCGGGGAGCTGTTTTTT

J gene: TRBJ1-1
V gene: TRBV2
CDR3 length: 11
D gene: -
clone size: -
CDR3 protein: CASIVQGEAFF
CDR3 DNA: TGTGCCAGCATAGTGCAGGGTGAAGCTTTCTTT

J gene: TRBJ1-2
V gene: TRBV7-2
CDR3 length: 15
D gene: TRBD1
clone size: many
CDR3 protein: CASSSADRVDYGYTF
CDR3 DNA: TGTGCCAGCAGCTCAGCGGACAGGGTGGACTATGGCTACACCTTC

J gene: TRBJ2-5
V gene: TRBV10-3
CDR3 length: 14
D gene: TRBD2
clone size: many
CDR3 protein: CAISGLAGGETQYF
CDR3 DNA: TGTGCCATCAGTGGACTAGCGGGAGGGGAGACCCAGTACTTC

J gene: TRBJ2-7
V gene: TRBV7-2
CDR3 length: 14
D gene: -
clone size: -
CDR3 protein: CASSLGGNFDEQYF
CDR3 DNA: TGTGCCAGCAGCTTAGGAGGGAATTTCGACGAGCAGTACTTC

J gene: TRBJ2-7
V gene: TRBV5-1
CDR3 length: 16
D gene: TRBD2
clone size: many
CDR3 protein: CASSPESGTSDFPQYF
CDR3 DNA: TGCGCCAGCAGCCCCGAATCTGGGACTAGCGATTTCCCGCAGTACTTC

J gene: TRBJ1-1
V gene: TRBV30
CDR3 length: 13
D gene: -
clone size: -
CDR3 protein: CAWSVGWDTEALF
CDR3 DNA: TGTGCCTGGAGTGTGGGGTGGGACACTGAAGCTCTCTTT

J gene: TRBJ2-3
V gene: TRBV5-1
CDR3 length: 14
D gene: -
clone size: -
CDR3 protein: CASSLMVGTDTQYF
CDR3 DNA: TGCGCCAGCAGCTTGATGGTGGGCACTGATACGCAGTATTTT

J gene: TRBJ2-7
V gene: TRBV28
CDR3 length: 15
D gene: TRBD2
clone size: -
CDR3 protein: CASSFGAGGSYEQYF
CDR3 DNA: TGTGCCAGCAGTTTCGGGGCGGGAGGCTCCTACGAGCAGTACTTC

J gene: TRBJ1-1
V gene: TRBV7-9
CDR3 length: 17
D gene: -
clone size: many
CDR3 protein: CASSPGRVGSLNTEAFF
CDR3 DNA: TGTGCCAGCTCCCCCGGGAGGGTAGGATCTCTGAACACTGAAGCTTTCTTT

J gene: TRBJ2-7
V gene: TRBV7-9
CDR3 length: 15
D gene: TRBD2
clone size: -
CDR3 protein: CATSTRLAGTYEQYF
CDR3 DNA: TGTGCCACCAGCACCCGGCTAGCGGGAACCTACGAGCAGTACTTC

J gene: TRBJ1-5
V gene: TRBV5-1
CDR3 length: 14
D gene: -
clone size: many
CDR3 protein: CASRQDDAHQPQHF
CDR3 DNA: TGCGCCAGCAGACAGGACGATGCGCATCAGCCCCAGCATTTT

J gene: TRBJ1-2
V gene: TRBV25-1
CDR3 length: 14
D gene: -
clone size: -
CDR3 protein: CASSDGASNYGYTF
CDR3 DNA: TGTGCCAGCAGTGACGGGGCCAGCAACTATGGCTACACCTTC

J gene: TRBJ2-5
V gene: TRBV9
CDR3 length: 17
D gene: TRBD2
clone size: many
CDR3 protein: CASTRGLAGGGRETQYF
CDR3 DNA: TGTGCCAGCACCCGTGGACTAGCGGGAGGGGGGAGAGAGACCCAGTACTTC

J gene: TRBJ1-5
V gene: TRBV7-6
CDR3 length: 13
D gene: -
clone size: many
CDR3 protein: CASSLAGAQPQHF
CDR3 DNA: TGTGCCAGCAGCTTAGCAGGAGCTCAGCCCCAGCATTTT

J gene: TRBJ1-6
V gene: TRBV20-1
CDR3 length: 15
D gene: -
clone size: -
CDR3 protein: CSARDMGASNSPLHF
CDR3 DNA: TGCAGTGCTAGAGATATGGGGGCAAGCAATTCACCCCTCCACTTT

J gene: TRBJ2-5
V gene: TRBV7-6
CDR3 length: 15
D gene: -
clone size: many
CDR3 protein: CASSSLQGRGETQYF
CDR3 DNA: TGTGCCAGCAGCTCCCTGCAGGGGCGCGGAGAGACCCAGTACTTC

J gene: TRBJ2-5
V gene: TRBV29-1
CDR3 length: 12
D gene: TRBD1
clone size: many
CDR3 protein: CSVRDRGETQYF
CDR3 DNA: TGCAGCGTTCGGGACAGGGGAGAGACCCAGTACTTC